The 30 T cell receptor beta chains reported below all come from one sample, sequenced in a study of shared clonotypes between healthy human individuals. Some clones are missing from TCRdb's copy, which holds only in-frame ones; the method was immunoSEQ multiplex PCR. This table holds more than 400,000 clones, about 96% found once. The source material was naive CD4+ T cells sorted from blood. Noted subset: CD45RA+ positively selected. All receptors derive from a woman aged 25 to 39 in good health.

The chain combines TRBV27 with TRBJ2-1; 9 bases are shared with TRBD1. CDR1 MNHEY and CDR2 SMNVEV come from the germline V gene (reference sequence). The CDR3 consists of 16 residues. V lost 4 bases to trimming and J lost 6 bases; unmatched junction nucleotides: 10. CDR3 amino acids: CASSSNRDRVGNEQFF. The CDR3 DNA reads as TGTGCCAGCAGTTCTAACCGGGACAGGGTTGGCAATGAGCAGTTCTTC.

This chain uses TRBV19 with TRBJ1-1, with D hard to call. This CDR3 comprises 14 residues. V was trimmed by 4 bases and J by 0 bases, leaving 9 bases between them. The germline V gene has CDR1 LNHDA and CDR2 SQIVND (reference sequence). This CDR3 is CASSTQQLNTEAFF. The CDR3 DNA sequence: TGTGCCAGTAGTACCCAGCAATTGAACACTGAAGCTTTCTTT.

The chain combines TRBV5-4 with TRBJ2-7; 14 bases are a match to TRBD2. Germline V gene data show CDR1 as SGHNT and CDR2 as YYREEE (reference sequence). CDR3 size: 15 residues. V dropped 0 bases and J dropped 5; count of bases not matched to a gene: 1. The CDR3 bases are TGTGCCAGCAGCTTGGGACTAGCGGGAGGGGACGAGCAGTACTTC. Translating it yields CASSLGLAGGDEQYF.

The rearrangement uses TRBV6-5 and TRBJ1-2, with 9 nucleotides matching TRBD1. There are 12 residues in the CDR3. Losses at the gene ends were 10 bases for V and 5 bases for J; bases not matched to a gene: 5. Germline V gene lookup returns CDR1 MNHEY and CDR2 SVGAGI. The DNA of the CDR3 is TGTGCCACCCGGACAGGGGTTTATGGCTACACCTTC. Its translation: CATRTGVYGYTF.

This clone was seen only once. The chain carries TRBV29-1 and TRBJ2-7; D might be TRBD1 (5 bases). Germline lookup yields CDR1 SQVTM and CDR2 ANQGSEA. The CDR3 extends over 13 amino acids. Trimming stripped 6 bases from V and 3 bases from J, with 15 bases between. Here the CDR3 DNA reads TGCAGCGTCCTAGGGGCCCCCAACTACGAGCAGTACTTC. Its translation: CSVLGAPNYEQYF.

As for this clone: Other DNA sequences within the sample encode an identical CDR3. The chain links TRBV7-9 to TRBJ1-1; D is unclear. Per the germline V gene, CDR1 is SEHNR and CDR2 is FQNEAQ (reference sequence). The V gene lost 0 bases and the J gene lost 1 base, with 3 bases spanning the gap. This CDR3 contains 13 residues. CDR3 coding DNA: TGTGCCAGCAGCTTAGCACAGAACACTGAAGCTTTCTTT. Protein: CASSLAQNTEAFF.

The chain combines TRBV9 with TRBJ1-4; D not certain. Germline V gives CDR1 SGDLS, CDR2 YYNGEE. CDR3 size: 16 residues. Trimming stripped 3 bases from V and 7 bases from J, with 19 bases between. Here the CDR3 DNA reads TGTGCCAGCAGCGAGGGAGAGGGAGATGGAGGTGAAAAACTGTTTTTT. It is translated as CASSEGEGDGGEKLFF.

V gene TRBV7-9 combines with J gene TRBJ1-1; D may be TRBD1 (5 bases). CDR1 and CDR2 from the germline V gene are SEHNR and FQNEAQ (reference sequence). The CDR3 length is 16 residues. V was trimmed by 0 bases and J by 2 bases, leaving 13 bases between them. CDR3 DNA: TGTGCCAGCAGCTTAGCCAAGGGACTCCCAAACACTGAAGCTTTCTTT. It yields the protein CASSLAKGLPNTEAFF.

The gene calls are TRBV5-6 and TRBJ1-4, with D possibly matching TRBD1 (6 bases). This CDR3 spans 16 amino acids. Germline loops: CDR1 SGHDT, CDR2 YYEEEE. The germline V and J ends were trimmed by 2 bases and 4 bases, with 15 bases remaining between them. The CDR3 is CASSLTTGSHNEKLFF. The DNA for the CDR3 is TGTGCCAGCAGCTTAACAACAGGGAGTCATAATGAAAAACTGTTTTTT. Together with reference TRBV5-6 and TRBJ1-4, the CDR3 gives the full variable domain: DAGVTQSPTHLIKTRGQQVTLRCSPKSGHDTVSWYQQALGQGPQFIFQYYEEEERQRGNFPDRFSGHQFPNYSSELNVNALLLGDSALYLCASSLTTGSHNEKLFFGSGTQLSVL.

This clone showed up just once. The rearrangement links TRBV5-1 to TRBJ2-1; the match to TRBD1 covers 10 bases. J lost 9 bases, V lost 0 bases, and 0 bases had no gene match. Per germline, CDR1 SGHRS and CDR2 YFSETQ. This CDR3 is 13 amino acids long. The CDR3: CASSLGTGGEQFF. CDR3 nucleotides: TGCGCCAGCAGCTTGGGGACAGGGGGTGAGCAGTTCTTC.

Concerning this clone: In the same sample, other DNA sequences code for this CDR3. The chain links TRBV18 to TRBJ2-7; the D gene is possibly TRBD2 (6 bases). The ends were cut back, 5 bases at V and 2 bases at J, with 10 bases in the middle. Germline V CDR1 and CDR2: KGHSH, LQKENI. This CDR3 spans 13 amino acids. The CDR3 coding sequence is TGTGCCAGCTCAAGGACGGGGGCCTACGAGCAGTACTTC. Its translation: CASSRTGAYEQYF.

The chain has TRBV7-9 and TRBJ1-4; 8 bases are a match to TRBD1. This CDR3 contains 13 residues. V was clipped by 4 bases and J by 8 bases; unmatched bases: 3. The germline V gene encodes CDR1 SEHNR and CDR2 FQNEAQ (reference sequence). The CDR3 coding sequence is TGTGCCAGCAGCTCTACAGGGGGGGAAAAACTGTTTTTT. It codes for CASSSTGGEKLFF. The whole variable domain, filled in from reference TRBV7-9 and TRBJ1-4, reads DTGVSQNPRHKITKRGQNVTFRCDPISEHNRLYWYRQTLGQGPEFLTYFQNEAQLEKSRLLSDRFSAERPKGSFSTLEIQRTEQGDSAMYLCASSSTGGEKLFFGSGTQLSVL.

The table lists this clone with a count of one. V gene TRBV28 combines with J gene TRBJ1-6; D uncertain. The CDR3 contains 12 residues. Germline-derived CDR1 and CDR2 are MDHEN and SYDVKM. V lost 3 bases, J lost 10 bases, and 7 bases lay in between. CDR3 sequence: CASSLASSPLHF. The CDR3 bases are TGTGCCAGCAGTTTGGCATCCTCACCCCTCCACTTT.

The CDR3, as DNA: TGTGCCAGCAGTGCTCACCAATCGACAGGGGACGAGCAGTACTTC. This gives the protein CASSAHQSTGDEQYF. J is TRBJ2-7 and V is TRBV28; 8 bases map to TRBD1. Looked up from germline, CDR1 is MDHEN and CDR2 is SYDVKM. V dropped 5 bases and J dropped 5; count of bases not matched to a gene: 11. CDR3 length: 15 residues. Using reference TRBV28 and TRBJ2-7 for the parts outside the CDR3, the full variable domain is DVKVTQSSRYLVKRTGEKVFLECVQDMDHENMFWYRQDPGLGLRLIYFSYDVKMKEKGDIPEGYSVSREKKERFSLILESASTNQTSMYLCASSAHQSTGDEQYFGPGTRLTVT.

This chain joins TRBV6-6 and TRBJ2-5; TRBD2 matches 8 bases. Germline V gene lookup returns CDR1 MNHNY and CDR2 SVGAGI (reference sequence). Unmatched junction bases numbered 3, after V lost 5 bases and J lost 1 base. This CDR3 comprises 14 residues. CDR3 nucleotides: TGTGCCAGCAGTCACGGGACTAGCCAAGAGACCCAGTACTTC. As protein: CASSHGTSQETQYF.

The chain recombines TRBV7-2 with TRBJ1-5, with D possibly TRBD1 on 6 matching bases. V was trimmed by 6 bases and J by 4 bases, leaving 10 bases between them. In germline, CDR1 is SGHTA, CDR2 FQGNSA. This CDR3 contains 13 residues. The CDR3 sequence is CASSPDRNQPQHF. CDR3 DNA sequence: TGTGCCAGCAGTCCGGACAGAAATCAGCCCCAGCATTTT.

This chain connects TRBV28 to TRBJ2-7; D is possibly TRBD2 (5 bases). CDR3 size: 14 residues. V was pared by 5 bases and J by 4 bases, with 15 bases between. Per germline, CDR1 MDHEN and CDR2 SYDVKM. The CDR3 DNA reads as TGTGCCAGCAGTCTAACTTATAGGGAGTACGAGCAGTACTTC. Protein sequence: CASSLTYREYEQYF.

The chain carries TRBV28 and TRBJ1-3; no clear D. V lost 5 bases to trimming and J lost 4 bases, with 15 bases between them. The CDR3 covers 15 residues. CDR1 is MDHEN and CDR2 is SYDVKM in the germline V gene. The CDR3 sequence: CASSPSLGSGNTIYF. CDR3 DNA: TGTGCCAGCAGTCCCTCCTTGGGGAGCGGAAACACCATATATTTT.

The V gene is TRBV19, the J gene TRBJ1-3; D remains ambiguous. The germline gives CDR1 LNHDA, CDR2 SQIVND (reference sequence). The CDR3 loop spans 14 amino acids. V was clipped by 4 bases and J by 5 bases, with 12 bases between them. The CDR3 sequence: CASSTVGKRNTIYF. The DNA for the CDR3 is TGTGCCAGTAGTACCGTTGGGAAGAGAAACACCATATATTTT.

The genes are TRBV11-2 and TRBJ1-1; unclear D gene. The CDR3 length is 16 residues. Deletions cut 0 bases from V and 1 base from J, with 12 bases between. Germline CDR1 reads SGHAT; CDR2 reads FQNNGV. This chain's CDR3 is CASSLDGWAPNTEAFF. CDR3 nucleotide sequence: TGTGCCAGCAGCTTAGACGGGTGGGCCCCGAACACTGAAGCTTTCTTT.

V and J are TRBV4-1 and TRBJ2-7; 7 nucleotides agree with TRBD1. Germline V gene lookup returns CDR1 MGHRA and CDR2 YSYEKL. The CDR3 totals 15 residues. V lost 2 bases to trimming and J lost 0 bases; unmatched junction nucleotides: 4. The CDR3 bases are TGCGCCAGCAGCCAAAGAGAGGGGGCCTCCTACGAGCAGTACTTC. Translating it yields CASSQREGASYEQYF.

The chain recombines TRBV28 with TRBJ1-5; 9 nucleotides agree with TRBD1. Germline CDR1 reads MDHEN; CDR2 reads SYDVKM. With 6 bases clipped from V and 1 base from J, the junction kept 4 bases outside the gene matches. The CDR3 spans 15 residues. The CDR3 nucleotides are TGTGCCAGCAGGAATGGACAGGGGAGCAATCAGCCCCAGCATTTT. This encodes CASRNGQGSNQPQHF.

The chain recombines TRBV7-2 with TRBJ2-7; possible D gene TRBD1, 6 bases. Germline V lookup: CDR1 SGHTA, CDR2 FQGNSA. V lost 6 bases, J lost 6 bases, and 21 bases lay in between. The CDR3 has 15 amino acids. CDR3 bases: TGTGCCAGCAGGCCCGTGGTGAGAACAGGGTCCGAGCAGTACTTC. Its translation is CASRPVVRTGSEQYF.

The CDR3 spells CASSQVSASIYEQYF. In DNA form, the CDR3 reads TGCGCCAGCAGCCAAGTCTCCGCTAGTATTTACGAGCAGTACTTC. The chain combines TRBV4-1 with TRBJ2-7; D gene unclear. The CDR3 extends over 15 amino acids. Germline values: CDR1 MGHRA, CDR2 YSYEKL. V lost 1 base, J lost 4 bases, and 14 bases lay in between.

CDR3: CASSLAKDPSGANVLTF. The CDR3 DNA reads as TGCGCCAGCAGCTTGGCCAAGGACCCCTCTGGGGCCAACGTCCTGACTTTC. The chain carries TRBV5-1 and TRBJ2-6; D call uncertain. Germline V gene lookup returns CDR1 SGHRS and CDR2 YFSETQ. The CDR3 is 17 residues long. V was cut by 0 bases and J by 0 bases, with 10 bases left in between.

V gene TRBV5-1 combines with J gene TRBJ2-3, with D hard to call. Deletions cut 4 bases from V and 3 bases from J, with 24 bases between. The CDR3 consists of 18 residues. Germline V lookup: CDR1 SGHRS, CDR2 YFSETQ. The CDR3 sequence is CASSEGLTGLAETDTQYF. The CDR3, as DNA: TGCGCCAGCAGCGAAGGTCTCACCGGCTTAGCTGAGACAGATACGCAGTATTTT.

The rearrangement links TRBV18 to TRBJ1-2; possibly TRBD1 for D (5 bases). The CDR3 sequence is 14 residues long. Trimming shortened V by 1 base and J by 3 bases, and 9 bases separated the two germline ends. The V gene's germline CDR1 is KGHSH and CDR2 LQKENI. The CDR3 nucleotides are TGTGCCAGCTCACCACTACAGGAATACTATGGCTACACCTTC. Its protein is CASSPLQEYYGYTF.

CDR3 DNA sequence: TGTGCCAGCACCTCGGTATGGAGCGGGAGGGACTACGAGCAGTACTTC. Its protein is CASTSVWSGRDYEQYF. The rearrangement uses TRBV28 and TRBJ2-7; TRBD2 matches 10 bases. Germline lookup yields CDR1 MDHEN and CDR2 SYDVKM. CDR3 size: 16 residues. The V gene end was trimmed by 7 bases and the J gene end by 3 bases; junction bases not matched to a gene: 12. The full variable domain, in which reference TRBV28 and TRBJ2-7 provide the parts outside the CDR3, is DVKVTQSSRYLVKRTGEKVFLECVQDMDHENMFWYRQDPGLGLRLIYFSYDVKMKEKGDIPEGYSVSREKKERFSLILESASTNQTSMYLCASTSVWSGRDYEQYFGPGTRLTVT.

The V gene is TRBV7-2, the J gene TRBJ2-1, with 14 bases lining up with TRBD2. Germline V CDR1 and CDR2: SGHTA, FQGNSA. This CDR3 has 15 amino acids. V lost 5 bases, J lost 8 bases, and 5 bases stayed unmatched. In nucleotides, the CDR3 is TGTGCCAGCAGCAAGGGACTAGCGGGAGTGCATGAGCAGTTCTTC. Translation: CASSKGLAGVHEQFF.

The rearrangement uses TRBV6-1 and TRBJ2-5, with D possibly matching TRBD1 (6 bases). CDR3 length: 16 residues. Germline V lookup: CDR1 MNHNS, CDR2 SASEGT. The V and J ends lost 3 bases and 5 bases respectively, with 19 bases between them. This chain's CDR3 is CASSEGADSKGETQYF. The CDR3 nucleotides are TGTGCCAGCAGTGAGGGGGCAGACAGCAAGGGGGAGACCCAGTACTTC.